The TCR beta chain described here comes from a study of regulatory T cells in long-lasting Graves disease. Points on this clonotype: Antigen specificity is unknown.

Time point in this sample: persistent/refractory GD, antithyroid drugs over 5 years with positive TRAb. The TCR library was made from RNA that had been extracted from PBMCs in TRIzol. Under American Thyroid Association guidelines, Graves' disease was diagnosed. Study-wide results and caveats: Less diverse TCR repertoires were seen in persistent Graves' patients than in newly diagnosed ones.

Arm-PCR of CDR3 regions and iRepertoire HTBI primers were used to build TCR beta libraries. TCRdb passed the multiplex PCR reads through MiXCR, listing each CDR3 protein once. The sample shows 450,000 or so distinct CDR3 sequences, less than 25% of them seen only once. The sequence came from a female donor with Graves disease. The sample consisted of peripheral blood mononuclear cells (PBMCs), taken when the disease was refractory, from a patient treated with antithyroid drugs.

In DNA, the CDR3 is TGTGCCAGTAGTAAGGACAGGGCCAACACCGGGGAGCTGTTTTTT. The encoded protein is CASSKDRANTGELFF. The chain joins TRBV19 to TRBJ2-2, with 8 bases matching TRBD1. This CDR3 has 15 residues. CDR1 and CDR2 from the germline V gene are LNHDA and SQIVND (reference sequence). The ends lost 4 bases at V and 2 bases at J; junction bases unmatched: 3.